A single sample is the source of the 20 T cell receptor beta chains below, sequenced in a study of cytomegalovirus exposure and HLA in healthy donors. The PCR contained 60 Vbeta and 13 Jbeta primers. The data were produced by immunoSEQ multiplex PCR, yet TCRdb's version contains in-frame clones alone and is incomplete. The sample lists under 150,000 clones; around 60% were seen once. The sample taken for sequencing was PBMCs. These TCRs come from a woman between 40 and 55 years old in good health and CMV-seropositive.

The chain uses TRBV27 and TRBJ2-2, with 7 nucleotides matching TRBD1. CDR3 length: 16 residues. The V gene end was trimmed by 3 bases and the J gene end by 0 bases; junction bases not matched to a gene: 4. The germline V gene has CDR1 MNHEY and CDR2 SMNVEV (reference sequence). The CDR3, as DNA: TGTGCCAGCAGTTTTTCTACAGGGGCGAACACCGGGGAGCTGTTTTTT. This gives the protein CASSFSTGANTGELFF.

The CDR3 DNA follows: TGTGCCAGCAGCCAGTTACTAGCGGCGTTCGACAATGAGCAGTTCTTC. Its protein product is CASSQLLAAFDNEQFF. This chain uses TRBV14 with TRBJ2-1; 8 bases match TRBD2. V dropped 3 bases and J dropped 5; count of bases not matched to a gene: 9. CDR3 length: 16 amino acids. Germline V lookup: CDR1 SGHDN, CDR2 FVKESK.

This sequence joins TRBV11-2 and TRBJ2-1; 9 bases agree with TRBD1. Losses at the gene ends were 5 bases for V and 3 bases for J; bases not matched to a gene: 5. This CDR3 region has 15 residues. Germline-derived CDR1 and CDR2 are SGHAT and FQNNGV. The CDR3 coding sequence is TGTGCCAGCAGCCCGGGACAGGGAGACTACAATGAGCAGTTCTTC. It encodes CASSPGQGDYNEQFF.

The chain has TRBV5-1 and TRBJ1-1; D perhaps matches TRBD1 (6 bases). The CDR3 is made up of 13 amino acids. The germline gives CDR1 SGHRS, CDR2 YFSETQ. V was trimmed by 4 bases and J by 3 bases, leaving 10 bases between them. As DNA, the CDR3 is TGCGCCAGCAGCCCGGACAGCTACACTGAAGCTTTCTTT. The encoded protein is CASSPDSYTEAFF. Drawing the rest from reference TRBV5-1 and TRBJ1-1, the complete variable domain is KAGVTQTPRYLIKTRGQQVTLSCSPISGHRSVSWYQQTPGQGLQFLFEYFSETQRNKGNFPGRFSGRQFSNSRSEMNVSTLELGDSALYLCASSPDSYTEAFFGQGTRLTVV.

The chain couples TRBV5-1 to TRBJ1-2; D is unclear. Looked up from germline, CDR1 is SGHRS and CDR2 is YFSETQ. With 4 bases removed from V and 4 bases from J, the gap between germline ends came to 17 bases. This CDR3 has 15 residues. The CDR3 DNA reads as TGCGCCAGCAGCGTAAGCCAGGCAGCCAGCTATGGCTACACCTTC. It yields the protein CASSVSQAASYGYTF.

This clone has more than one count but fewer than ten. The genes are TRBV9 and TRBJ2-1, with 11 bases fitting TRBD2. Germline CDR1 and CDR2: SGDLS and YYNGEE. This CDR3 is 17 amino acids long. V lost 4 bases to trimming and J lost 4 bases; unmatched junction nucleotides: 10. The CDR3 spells CASSPNLGTSGYNEQFF. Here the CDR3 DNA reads TGTGCCAGCAGCCCTAACCTTGGGACTAGCGGATACAATGAGCAGTTCTTC.

Written as DNA, the CDR3 is TGTGCCAGCACCAGGACAGGTCGGGGCTACACCTTC. Amino acids: CASTRTGRGYTF. The chain links TRBV11-2 to TRBJ1-2; 7 nucleotides line up with TRBD1. Germline CDR1 reads SGHAT; CDR2 reads FQNNGV. This CDR3 contains 12 residues. V was pared by 7 bases and J by 8 bases, with 7 bases of the junction left unmatched.

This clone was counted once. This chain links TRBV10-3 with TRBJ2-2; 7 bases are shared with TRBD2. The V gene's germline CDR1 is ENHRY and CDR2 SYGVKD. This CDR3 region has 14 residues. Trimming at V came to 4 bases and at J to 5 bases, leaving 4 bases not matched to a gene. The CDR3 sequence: CAISGPSGTGELFF. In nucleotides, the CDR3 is TGTGCCATCAGTGGTCCTAGCGGAACCGGGGAGCTGTTTTTT.

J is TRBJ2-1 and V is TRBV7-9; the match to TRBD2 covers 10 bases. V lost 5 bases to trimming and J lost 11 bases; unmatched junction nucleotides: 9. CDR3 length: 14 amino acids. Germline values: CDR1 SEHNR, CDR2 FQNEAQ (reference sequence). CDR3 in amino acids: CASSPGLAETQQFF. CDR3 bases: TGTGCCAGCAGCCCCGGACTAGCGGAAACACAGCAGTTCTTC.

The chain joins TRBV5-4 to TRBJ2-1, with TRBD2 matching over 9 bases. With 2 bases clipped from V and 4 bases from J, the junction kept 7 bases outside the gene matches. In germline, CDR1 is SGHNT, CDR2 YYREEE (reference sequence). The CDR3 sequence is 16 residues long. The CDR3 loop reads CASSFQIAGVYNEQFF. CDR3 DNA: TGTGCCAGCAGCTTTCAAATAGCGGGGGTATACAATGAGCAGTTCTTC.

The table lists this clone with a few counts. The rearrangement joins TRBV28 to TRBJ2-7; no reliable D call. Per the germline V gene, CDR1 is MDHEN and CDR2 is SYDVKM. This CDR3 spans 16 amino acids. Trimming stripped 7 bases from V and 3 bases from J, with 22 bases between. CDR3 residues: CASKDPRRVLGYEQYF. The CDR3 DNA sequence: TGTGCCAGCAAAGATCCCCGTCGGGTGTTAGGCTACGAGCAGTACTTC.

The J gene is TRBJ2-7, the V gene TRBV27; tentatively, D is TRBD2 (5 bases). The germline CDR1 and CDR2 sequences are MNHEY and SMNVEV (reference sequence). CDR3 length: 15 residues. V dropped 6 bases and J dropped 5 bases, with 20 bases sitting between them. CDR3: CASSQLPNGSDEQYF. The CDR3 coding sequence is TGTGCCAGCAGCCAGCTGCCGAACGGTAGCGACGAGCAGTACTTC.

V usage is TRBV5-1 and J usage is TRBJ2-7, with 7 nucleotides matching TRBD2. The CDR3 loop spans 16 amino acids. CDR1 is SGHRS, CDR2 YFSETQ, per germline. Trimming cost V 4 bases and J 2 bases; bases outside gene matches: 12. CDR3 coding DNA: TGCGCCAGCAGCCCATCCGCCAGCGGGGTTACCTACGAGCAGTACTTC. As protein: CASSPSASGVTYEQYF.

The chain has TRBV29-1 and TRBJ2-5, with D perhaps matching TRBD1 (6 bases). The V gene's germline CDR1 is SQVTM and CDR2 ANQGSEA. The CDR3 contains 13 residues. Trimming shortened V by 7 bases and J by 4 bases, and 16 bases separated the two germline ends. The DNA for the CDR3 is TGCAGCGCGGACAGACGCTTCCCAGAGACCCAGTACTTC. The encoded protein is CSADRRFPETQYF.

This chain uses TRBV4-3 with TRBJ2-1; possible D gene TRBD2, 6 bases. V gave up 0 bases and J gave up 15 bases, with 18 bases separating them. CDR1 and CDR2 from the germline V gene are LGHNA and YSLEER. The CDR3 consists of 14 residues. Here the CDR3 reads CASSQDTVVAVPFF. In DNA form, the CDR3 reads TGCGCCAGCAGCCAAGATACGGTAGTAGCGGTCCCGTTCTTC.

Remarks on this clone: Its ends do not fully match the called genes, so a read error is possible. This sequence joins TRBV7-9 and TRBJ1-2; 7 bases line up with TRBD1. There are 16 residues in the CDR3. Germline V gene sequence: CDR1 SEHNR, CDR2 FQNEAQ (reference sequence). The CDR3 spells CSSSPRSTQGLHGYTF. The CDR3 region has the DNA TGTTCCAGCAGCCCCCGGTCGACACAGGGGTTGCATGGCTACACCTTC.

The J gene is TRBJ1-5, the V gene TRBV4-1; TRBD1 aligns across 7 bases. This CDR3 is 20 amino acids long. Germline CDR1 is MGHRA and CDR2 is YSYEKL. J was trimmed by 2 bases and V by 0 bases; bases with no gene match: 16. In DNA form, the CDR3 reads TGCGCCAGCAGCCAAGATCCTTCGACAGGGTCACAGGAGGGCAATCAGCCCCAGCATTTT. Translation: CASSQDPSTGSQEGNQPQHF.

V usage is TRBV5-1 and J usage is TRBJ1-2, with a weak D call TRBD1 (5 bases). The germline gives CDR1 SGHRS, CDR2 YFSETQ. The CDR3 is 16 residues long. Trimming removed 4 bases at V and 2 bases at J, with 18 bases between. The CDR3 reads CASSLSPTDRNYGYTF. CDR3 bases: TGCGCCAGCAGCCTTTCTCCGACAGACCGAAACTATGGCTACACCTTC. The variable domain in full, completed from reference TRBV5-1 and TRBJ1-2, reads KAGVTQTPRYLIKTRGQQVTLSCSPISGHRSVSWYQQTPGQGLQFLFEYFSETQRNKGNFPGRFSGRQFSNSRSEMNVSTLELGDSALYLCASSLSPTDRNYGYTFGSGTRLTVV.

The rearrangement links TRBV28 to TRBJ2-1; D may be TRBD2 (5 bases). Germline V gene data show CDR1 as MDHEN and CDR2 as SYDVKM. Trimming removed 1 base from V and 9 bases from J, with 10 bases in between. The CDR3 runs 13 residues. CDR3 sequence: CASSLSGKSEQFF. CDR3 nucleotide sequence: TGTGCCAGCAGTTTATCGGGGAAGAGTGAGCAGTTCTTC.

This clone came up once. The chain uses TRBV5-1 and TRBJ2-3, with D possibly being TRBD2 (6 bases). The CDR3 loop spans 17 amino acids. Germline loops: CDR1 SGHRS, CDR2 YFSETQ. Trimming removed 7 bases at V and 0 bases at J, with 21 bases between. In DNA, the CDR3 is TGCGCCAGCTCCCTCTTTGGGGGAGGCACGAGCACAGATACGCAGTATTTT. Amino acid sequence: CASSLFGGGTSTDTQYF. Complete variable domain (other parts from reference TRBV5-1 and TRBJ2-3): KAGVTQTPRYLIKTRGQQVTLSCSPISGHRSVSWYQQTPGQGLQFLFEYFSETQRNKGNFPGRFSGRQFSNSRSEMNVSTLELGDSALYLCASSLFGGGTSTDTQYFGPGTRLTVL.